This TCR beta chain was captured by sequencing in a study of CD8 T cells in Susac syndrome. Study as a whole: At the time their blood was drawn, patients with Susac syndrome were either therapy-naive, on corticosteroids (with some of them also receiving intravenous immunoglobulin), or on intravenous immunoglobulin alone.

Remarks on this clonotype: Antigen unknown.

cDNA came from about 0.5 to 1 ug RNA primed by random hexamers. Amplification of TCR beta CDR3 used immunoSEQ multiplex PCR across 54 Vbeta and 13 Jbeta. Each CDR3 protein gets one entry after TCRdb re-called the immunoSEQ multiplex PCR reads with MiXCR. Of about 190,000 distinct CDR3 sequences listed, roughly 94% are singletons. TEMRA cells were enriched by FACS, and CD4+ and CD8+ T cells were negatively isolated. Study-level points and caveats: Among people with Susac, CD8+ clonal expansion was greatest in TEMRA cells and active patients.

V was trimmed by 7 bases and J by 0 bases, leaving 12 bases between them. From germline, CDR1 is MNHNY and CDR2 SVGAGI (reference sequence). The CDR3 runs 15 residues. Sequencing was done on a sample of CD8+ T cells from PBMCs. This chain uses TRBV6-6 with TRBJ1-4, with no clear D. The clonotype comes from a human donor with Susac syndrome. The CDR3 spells CASTLIGATNEKLFF. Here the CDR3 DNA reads TGTGCCAGCACCCTCATAGGAGCAACTAATGAAAAACTGTTTTTT.